These T cell receptor beta chains were read from a single sample in a study of CD8+ T cells in alopecia areata. Sequencing used immunoSEQ multiplex PCR; TCRdb keeps in-frame clones, though not all of them. This sample yields about 150,000 clones, of which about two thirds are seen a single time; 35% to 45% belongs to the top ten. The sample consisted of CD8+ T cells sorted from blood. Receptor source: a human donor in good health. The CDR3 runs from the conserved cysteine through the conserved F or W. Fields, in order: V gene, D gene, CDR3 protein. A D gene is named only where the DNA matches it firmly.

V gene: TRBV4-1; D gene: TRBD2; CDR3 protein: CASSQGFEGGFHEQYF
V gene: TRBV7-9; D gene: -; CDR3 protein: CASSYGPSAGPQHF
V gene: TRBV7-9; D gene: TRBD1; CDR3 protein: CASSYLGGQGPYEQYF
V gene: TRBV29-1; D gene: -; CDR3 protein: CSVHRENIQYF
V gene: TRBV7-9; D gene: -; CDR3 protein: CASSFTGREQYF
V gene: TRBV5-6; D gene: TRBD1; CDR3 protein: CAASTGGEETQYF
V gene: TRBV18; D gene: -; CDR3 protein: CASSPEWGNEQFF
V gene: TRBV10-3; D gene: TRBD1; CDR3 protein: CAISETGQGDRFSEAFF
V gene: TRBV27; D gene: TRBD2; CDR3 protein: CASSLGTSGSETQYF
V gene: TRBV9; D gene: TRBD2; CDR3 protein: CASSNTGTSGSAGYNEQFF
V gene: TRBV5-6; D gene: -; CDR3 protein: CASSLKLSQETQYF
V gene: TRBV29-1; D gene: -; CDR3 protein: CSVPGPFYGYTF
V gene: TRBV9; D gene: -; CDR3 protein: CASSAPLSGGSNEQFF
V gene: TRBV27; D gene: -; CDR3 protein: CASSSTLGPNEKLFF
V gene: TRBV5-1; D gene: TRBD2; CDR3 protein: CASSFSGRSLEQYF
V gene: TRBV7-9; D gene: -; CDR3 protein: CASSTDDQPQHF
V gene: TRBV28; D gene: -; CDR3 protein: CASSLLGGETQYF
V gene: TRBV27; D gene: TRBD1; CDR3 protein: CASSLLGQGQPQHF
V gene: TRBV11-1; D gene: TRBD2; CDR3 protein: CASSLLAGGLNEQFF
V gene: TRBV29-1; D gene: -; CDR3 protein: CSVGQSANYGYTF
V gene: TRBV7-6; D gene: -; CDR3 protein: CASSLAGAREQYF
V gene: TRBV9; D gene: -; CDR3 protein: CASSPGGQGLNEQYF
V gene: TRBV29-1; D gene: TRBD1; CDR3 protein: CSALTGMNTEAFF
V gene: TRBV29-1; D gene: -; CDR3 protein: CSVNTAVGDTQYF
V gene: TRBV15; D gene: -; CDR3 protein: CATGPGTAMEKLFF
V gene: TRBV27; D gene: -; CDR3 protein: CASSLAPSQYGYTF
V gene: TRBV5-4; D gene: -; CDR3 protein: CASSLANNYPYEQYF
V gene: TRBV28; D gene: -; CDR3 protein: CASSRISGSEQYF
V gene: TRBV2; D gene: -; CDR3 protein: CASRLAYHEQYF
V gene: TRBV6-5; D gene: -; CDR3 protein: CASRPDPSYEQYF
V gene: TRBV5-1; D gene: -; CDR3 protein: CASSPPSFYEQYF
V gene: TRBV2; D gene: -; CDR3 protein: CASSGNKLAKNIQYF
V gene: TRBV27; D gene: -; CDR3 protein: CASSLTATRGSEQYF
V gene: TRBV13; D gene: TRBD2; CDR3 protein: CASSKTTGTNNEQFF
V gene: TRBV29-1; D gene: -; CDR3 protein: CSVQVALANGYTF
V gene: TRBV5-1; D gene: -; CDR3 protein: CASSLVRAHRTTTGELFF
V gene: TRBV27; D gene: -; CDR3 protein: CASSLYTGTTDTQYF
V gene: TRBV29-1; D gene: -; CDR3 protein: CSFRGITGNTIYF
V gene: TRBV27; D gene: -; CDR3 protein: CASSQDSSSQPQHF
V gene: TRBV4-1; D gene: TRBD2; CDR3 protein: CASSPLAGEFPYAEQYF
V gene: TRBV28; D gene: -; CDR3 protein: CASSLIYEQYF